This TCR beta chain was documented in a study of T cell responses to AZD1222 COVID-19 vaccine. About the research overall: Whether given at about 4 or about 12 weeks, second doses were pooled. Study observations and caveats: White British donors predominated, females outnumbered males, and clonal diversity was possibly underestimated.

With respect to this clone: What it binds is unknown.

The table came from immunoSEQ multiplex PCR; TCRdb's copy has only in-frame clones and leaves some out. The table includes around 170,000 clones, approximately 91% detected once. Deletions cut 4 bases from V and 2 bases from J, with 12 bases between. The CDR3 has 15 residues. The V gene's germline CDR1 is MNHEY and CDR2 SMNVEV (reference sequence). V is TRBV27 and J is TRBJ2-1, with a tentative D call TRBD2 (6 bases). Sequenced material: peripheral blood, taken on day 0 of AZD1222 vaccination. The clonotype originates from an adult in good health. CDR3 DNA: TGTGCCAGCAGTTGGGTGGCTAGCGCCTACAATGAGCAGTTCTTC. The encoded protein is CASSWVASAYNEQFF.